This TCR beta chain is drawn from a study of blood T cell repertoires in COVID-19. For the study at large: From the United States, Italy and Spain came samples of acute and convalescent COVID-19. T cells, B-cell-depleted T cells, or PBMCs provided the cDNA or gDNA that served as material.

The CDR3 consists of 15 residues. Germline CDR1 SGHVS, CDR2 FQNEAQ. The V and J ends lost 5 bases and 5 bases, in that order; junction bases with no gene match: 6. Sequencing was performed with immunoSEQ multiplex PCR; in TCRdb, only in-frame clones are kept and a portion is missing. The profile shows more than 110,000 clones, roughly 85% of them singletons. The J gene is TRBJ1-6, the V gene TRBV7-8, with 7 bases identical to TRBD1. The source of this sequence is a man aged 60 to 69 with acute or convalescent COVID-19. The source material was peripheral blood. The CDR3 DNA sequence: TGTGCCAGCAGCCGTATGGGACAGAATAATTCACCCCTCCACTTT. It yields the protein CASSRMGQNNSPLHF.